One and the same sample provided the 5 T cell receptor beta chains below, sequenced in a study of cytomegalovirus exposure and HLA in healthy donors. The primer mix had 60 Vbeta and 13 Jbeta primers. Repertoires were generated with immunoSEQ multiplex PCR, while TCRdb's copy carries only in-frame clones and drops some. Of about 52,000 clones in the sample, around 70% were seen once. The sequenced sample consisted of PBMCs. The receptor source for this set is a woman aged 50 to 60 in good health and CMV-seronegative.

The chain combines TRBV5-1 with TRBJ2-3, with D unresolved. Trimming took 4 bases from V and 3 from J, leaving 9 bases between them. Germline V gene sequence: CDR1 SGHRS, CDR2 YFSETQ. The CDR3 sequence is 13 residues long. DNA for the CDR3: TGCGCCAGCAGCCCTTCTCAGACAGATACGCAGTATTTT. Translated: CASSPSQTDTQYF.

The chain uses TRBV29-1 and TRBJ1-1; D remains ambiguous. The CDR3 covers 17 residues. Deletions cut 6 bases from V and 0 bases from J, with 23 bases between. Germline V gene sequence: CDR1 SQVTM, CDR2 ANQGSEA. The CDR3 sequence: CSVLPIQGRAMNTEAFF. CDR3 bases: TGCAGCGTCCTCCCTATTCAAGGGAGGGCCATGAACACTGAAGCTTTCTTT. Looking up the rest from reference TRBV29-1 and TRBJ1-1 gives the full variable domain: SAVISQKPSRDICQRGTSLTIQCQVDSQVTMMFWYRQQPGQSLTLIATANQGSEATYESGFVIDKFPISRPNLTFSTLTVSNMSPEDSSIYLCSVLPIQGRAMNTEAFFGQGTRLTVV.

The J gene is TRBJ1-5, the V gene TRBV7-9; 9 bases fit TRBD1. Germline lookup yields CDR1 SEHNR and CDR2 FQNEAQ (reference sequence). V dropped 5 bases and J dropped 5; count of bases not matched to a gene: 16. This CDR3 comprises 18 residues. DNA of the CDR3: TGTGCCAGCAGCCGCGGGACAGGGTTTCTAGATAAGCATCAGCCCCAGCATTTT. It encodes CASSRGTGFLDKHQPQHF.

V usage is TRBV5-4 and J usage is TRBJ1-5; D unresolved. The CDR3 loop spans 15 amino acids. Trimming removed 0 bases at V and 2 bases at J, with 9 bases between. CDR1 and CDR2 (germline): SGHNT, YYREEE (reference sequence). CDR3 DNA: TGTGCCAGCAGCTTGGCCGGGGATGGCAATCAGCCCCAGCATTTT. It translates to CASSLAGDGNQPQHF.

This clone was detected a few times. The CDR3 DNA reads TGTGCCAGCAGTTACTCGGGACAGAAATACTACAATGAGCAGTTCTTC. It encodes CASSYSGQKYYNEQFF. This sequence joins TRBV6-5 and TRBJ2-1; 7 nucleotides line up with TRBD1. The CDR3 sequence is 16 residues long. Germline V gives CDR1 MNHEY, CDR2 SVGAGI. Trimming at V came to 0 bases and at J to 3 bases, leaving 5 bases not matched to a gene.